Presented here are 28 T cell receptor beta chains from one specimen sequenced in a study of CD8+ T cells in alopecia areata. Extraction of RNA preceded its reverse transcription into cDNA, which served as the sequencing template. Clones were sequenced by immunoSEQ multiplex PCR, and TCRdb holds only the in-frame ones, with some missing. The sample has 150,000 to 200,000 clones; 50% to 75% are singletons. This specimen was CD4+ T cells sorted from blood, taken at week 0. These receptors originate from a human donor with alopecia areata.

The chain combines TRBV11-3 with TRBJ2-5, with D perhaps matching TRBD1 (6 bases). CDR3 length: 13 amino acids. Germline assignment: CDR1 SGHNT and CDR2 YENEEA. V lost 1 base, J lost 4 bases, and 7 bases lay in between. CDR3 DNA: TGTGCCAGCAGCTTAGGGGGGCTAGAGACCCAGTACTTC. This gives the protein CASSLGGLETQYF.

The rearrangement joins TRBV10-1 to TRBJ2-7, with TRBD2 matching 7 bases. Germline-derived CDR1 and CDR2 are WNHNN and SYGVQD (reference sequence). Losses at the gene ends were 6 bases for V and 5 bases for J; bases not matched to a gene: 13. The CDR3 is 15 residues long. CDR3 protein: CASSSGLDSIDEQYF. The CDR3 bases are TGCGCCAGCAGCTCCGGACTAGACTCTATCGACGAGCAGTACTTC.

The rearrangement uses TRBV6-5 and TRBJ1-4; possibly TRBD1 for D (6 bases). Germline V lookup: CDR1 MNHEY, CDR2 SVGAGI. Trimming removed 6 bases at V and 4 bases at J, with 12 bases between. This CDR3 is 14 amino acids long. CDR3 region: CASSPTGSNEKLFF. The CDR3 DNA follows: TGTGCCAGCAGCCCCACAGGGAGTAATGAAAAACTGTTTTTT.

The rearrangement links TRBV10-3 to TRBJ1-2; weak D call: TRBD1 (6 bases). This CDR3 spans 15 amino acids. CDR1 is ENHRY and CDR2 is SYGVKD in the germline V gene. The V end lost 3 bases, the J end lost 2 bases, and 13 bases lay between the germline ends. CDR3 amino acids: CAISDIGQRNYGYTF. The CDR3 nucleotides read TGTGCCATCAGTGATATAGGACAGCGAAACTATGGCTACACCTTC.

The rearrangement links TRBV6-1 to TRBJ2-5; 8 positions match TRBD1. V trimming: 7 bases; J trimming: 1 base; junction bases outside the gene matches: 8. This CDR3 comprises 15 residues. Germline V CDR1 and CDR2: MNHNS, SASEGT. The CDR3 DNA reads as TGTGCCAGCATCTTGGACAGGGCCCCCCAAGAGACCCAGTACTTC. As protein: CASILDRAPQETQYF.

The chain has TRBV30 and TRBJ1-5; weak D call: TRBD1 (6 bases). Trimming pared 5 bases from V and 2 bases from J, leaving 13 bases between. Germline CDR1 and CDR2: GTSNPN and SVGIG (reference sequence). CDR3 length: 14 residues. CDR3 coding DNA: TGTGCCTGGGCAACAGGGATGGGCAATCAGCCCCAGCATTTT. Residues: CAWATGMGNQPQHF. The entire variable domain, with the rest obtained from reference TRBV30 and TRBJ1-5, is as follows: SQTIHQWPATLVQPVGSPLSLECTVEGTSNPNLYWYRQAAGRGLQLLFYSVGIGQISSEVPQNLSASRPQDRQFILSSKKLLLSDSGFYLCAWATGMGNQPQHFGDGTRLSIL.

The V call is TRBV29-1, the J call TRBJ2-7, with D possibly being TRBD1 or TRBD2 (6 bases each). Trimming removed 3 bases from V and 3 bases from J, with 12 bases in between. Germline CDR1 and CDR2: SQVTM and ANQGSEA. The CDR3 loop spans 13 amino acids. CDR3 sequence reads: CSVDSGAGYEQYF. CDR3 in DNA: TGCAGCGTTGATTCGGGGGCGGGCTACGAGCAGTACTTC.

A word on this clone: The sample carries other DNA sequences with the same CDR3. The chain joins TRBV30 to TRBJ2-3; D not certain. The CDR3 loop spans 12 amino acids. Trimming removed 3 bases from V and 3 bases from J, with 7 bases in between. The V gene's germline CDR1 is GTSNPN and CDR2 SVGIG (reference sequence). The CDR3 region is CAWSPSTDTQYF. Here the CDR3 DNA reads TGTGCCTGGAGCCCCTCGACAGATACGCAGTATTTT. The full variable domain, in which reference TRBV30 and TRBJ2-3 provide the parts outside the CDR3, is SQTIHQWPATLVQPVGSPLSLECTVEGTSNPNLYWYRQAAGRGLQLLFYSVGIGQISSEVPQNLSASRPQDRQFILSSKKLLLSDSGFYLCAWSPSTDTQYFGPGTRLTVL.

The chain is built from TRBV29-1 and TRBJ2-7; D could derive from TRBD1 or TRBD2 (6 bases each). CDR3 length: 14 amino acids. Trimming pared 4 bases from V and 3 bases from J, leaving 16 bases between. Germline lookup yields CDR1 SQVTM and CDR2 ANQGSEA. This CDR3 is CSVGGDTAGYEQYF. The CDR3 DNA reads TGCAGCGTTGGGGGGGACACAGCTGGCTACGAGCAGTACTTC.

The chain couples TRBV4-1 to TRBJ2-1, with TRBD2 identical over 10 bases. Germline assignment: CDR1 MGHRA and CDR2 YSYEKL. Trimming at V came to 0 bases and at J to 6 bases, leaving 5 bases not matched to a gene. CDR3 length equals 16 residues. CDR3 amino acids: CASSQEKRGGINEQFF. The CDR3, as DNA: TGCGCCAGCAGCCAAGAAAAGCGGGGGGGTATCAATGAGCAGTTCTTC.

The CDR3 DNA follows: TGTGCCAGCAGTTTGCAGGGTCGAACCGGGGAGCTGTTTTTT. Translation: CASSLQGRTGELFF. The chain has TRBV27 and TRBJ2-2; possibly TRBD1 for D (5 bases). Germline CDR1 MNHEY, CDR2 SMNVEV (reference sequence). The V gene lost 3 bases and the J gene lost 5 bases, with 10 bases spanning the gap. The CDR3 length is 14 residues.

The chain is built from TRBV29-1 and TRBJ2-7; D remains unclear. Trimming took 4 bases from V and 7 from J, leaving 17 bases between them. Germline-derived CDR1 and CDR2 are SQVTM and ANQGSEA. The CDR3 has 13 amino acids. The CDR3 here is CSVVEGSGREQYF. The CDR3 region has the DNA TGCAGCGTTGTAGAAGGATCCGGCCGGGAGCAGTACTTC.

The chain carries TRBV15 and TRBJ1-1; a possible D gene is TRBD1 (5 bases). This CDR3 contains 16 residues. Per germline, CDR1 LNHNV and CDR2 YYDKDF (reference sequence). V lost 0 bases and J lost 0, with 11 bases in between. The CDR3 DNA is TGTGCCACCAGCAGAGAACCAGGGAACATGAACACTGAAGCTTTCTTT. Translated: CATSREPGNMNTEAFF.

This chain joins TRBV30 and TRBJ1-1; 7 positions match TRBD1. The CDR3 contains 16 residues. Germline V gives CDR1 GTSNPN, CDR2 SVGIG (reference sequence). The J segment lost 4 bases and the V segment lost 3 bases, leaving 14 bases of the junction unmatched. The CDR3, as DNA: TGTGCCTGGAGCGAGGGACAGATAAGCTGGGGCACTGAAGCTTTCTTT. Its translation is CAWSEGQISWGTEAFF.

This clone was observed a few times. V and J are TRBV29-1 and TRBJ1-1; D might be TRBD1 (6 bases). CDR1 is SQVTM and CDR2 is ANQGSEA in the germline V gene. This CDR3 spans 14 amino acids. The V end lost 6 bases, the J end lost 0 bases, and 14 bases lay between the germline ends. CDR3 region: CSVGKDSMNTEAFF. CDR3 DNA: TGCAGCGTGGGGAAGGACAGCATGAACACTGAAGCTTTCTTT.

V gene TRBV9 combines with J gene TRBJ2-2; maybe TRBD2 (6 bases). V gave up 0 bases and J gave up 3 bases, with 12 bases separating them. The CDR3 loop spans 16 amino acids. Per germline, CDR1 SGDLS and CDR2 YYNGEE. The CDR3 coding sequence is TGTGCCAGCAGCGTAGAGGCAGGGAGGCACACCGGGGAGCTGTTTTTT. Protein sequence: CASSVEAGRHTGELFF.

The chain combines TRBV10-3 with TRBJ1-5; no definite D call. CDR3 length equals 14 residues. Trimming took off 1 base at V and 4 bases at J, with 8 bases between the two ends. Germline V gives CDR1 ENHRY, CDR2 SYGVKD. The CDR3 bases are TGTGCCATCAGTGAGTGGGCAGTAAATCAGCCCCAGCATTTT. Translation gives CAISEWAVNQPQHF.

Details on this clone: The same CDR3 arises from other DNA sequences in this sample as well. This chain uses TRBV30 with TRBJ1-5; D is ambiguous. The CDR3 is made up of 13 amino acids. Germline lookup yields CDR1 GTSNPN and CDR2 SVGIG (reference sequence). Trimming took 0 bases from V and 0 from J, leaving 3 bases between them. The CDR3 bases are TGTGCCTGGAGTGTCGATAGCAATCAGCCCCAGCATTTT. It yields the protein CAWSVDSNQPQHF. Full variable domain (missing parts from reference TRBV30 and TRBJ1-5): SQTIHQWPATLVQPVGSPLSLECTVEGTSNPNLYWYRQAAGRGLQLLFYSVGIGQISSEVPQNLSASRPQDRQFILSSKKLLLSDSGFYLCAWSVDSNQPQHFGDGTRLSIL.

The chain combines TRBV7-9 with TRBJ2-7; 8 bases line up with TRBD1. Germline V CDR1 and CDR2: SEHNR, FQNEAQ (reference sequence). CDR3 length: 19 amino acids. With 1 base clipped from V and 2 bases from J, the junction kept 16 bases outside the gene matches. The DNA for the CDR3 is TGTGCCAGCAGCTTAGGCAGGGGGACAGGCCATCTAATAGCCTACGAGCAGTACTTC. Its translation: CASSLGRGTGHLIAYEQYF. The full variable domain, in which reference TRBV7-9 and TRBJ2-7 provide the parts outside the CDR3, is DTGVSQNPRHKITKRGQNVTFRCDPISEHNRLYWYRQTLGQGPEFLTYFQNEAQLEKSRLLSDRFSAERPKGSFSTLEIQRTEQGDSAMYLCASSLGRGTGHLIAYEQYFGPGTRLTVT.

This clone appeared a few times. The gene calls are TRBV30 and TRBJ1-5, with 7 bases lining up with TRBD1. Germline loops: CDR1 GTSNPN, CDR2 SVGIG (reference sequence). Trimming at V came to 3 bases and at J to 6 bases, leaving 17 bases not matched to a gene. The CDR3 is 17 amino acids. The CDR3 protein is CAWREATGVKDSQPQHF. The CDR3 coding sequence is TGTGCCTGGAGAGAAGCAACAGGGGTTAAGGATAGTCAGCCCCAGCATTTT.

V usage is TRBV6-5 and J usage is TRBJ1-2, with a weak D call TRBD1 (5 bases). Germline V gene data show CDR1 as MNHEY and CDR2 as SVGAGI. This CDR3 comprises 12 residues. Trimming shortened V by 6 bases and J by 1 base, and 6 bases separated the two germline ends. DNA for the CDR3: TGTGCCAGCAGCCAGGGTAACTATGGCTACACCTTC. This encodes CASSQGNYGYTF.

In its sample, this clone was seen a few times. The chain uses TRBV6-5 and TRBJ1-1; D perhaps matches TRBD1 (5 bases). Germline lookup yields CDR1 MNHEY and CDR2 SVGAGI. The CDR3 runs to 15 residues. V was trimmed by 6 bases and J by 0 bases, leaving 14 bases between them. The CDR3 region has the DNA TGTGCCAGCAGCCCTGAGTTACAGGTGAACACTGAAGCTTTCTTT. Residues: CASSPELQVNTEAFF.

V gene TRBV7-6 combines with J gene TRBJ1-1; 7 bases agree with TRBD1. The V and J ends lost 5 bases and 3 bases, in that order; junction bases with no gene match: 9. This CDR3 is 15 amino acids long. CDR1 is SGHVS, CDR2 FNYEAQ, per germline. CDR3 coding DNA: TGTGCCAGCAGCGCAAACAGGGGATTCGACACTGAAGCTTTCTTT. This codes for CASSANRGFDTEAFF.

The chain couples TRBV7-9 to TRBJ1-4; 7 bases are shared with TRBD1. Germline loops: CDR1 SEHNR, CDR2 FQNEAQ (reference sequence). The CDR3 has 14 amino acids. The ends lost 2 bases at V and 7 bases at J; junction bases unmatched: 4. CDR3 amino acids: CASSLLTGSEKLFF. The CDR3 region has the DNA TGTGCCAGCAGCTTACTGACAGGGAGTGAAAAACTGTTTTTT.

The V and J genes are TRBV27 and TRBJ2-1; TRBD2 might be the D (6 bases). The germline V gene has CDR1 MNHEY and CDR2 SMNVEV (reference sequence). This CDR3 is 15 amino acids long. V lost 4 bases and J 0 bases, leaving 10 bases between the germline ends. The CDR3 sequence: CASSWTGDSYNEQFF. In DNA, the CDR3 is TGTGCCAGCAGTTGGACGGGGGACTCCTACAATGAGCAGTTCTTC.

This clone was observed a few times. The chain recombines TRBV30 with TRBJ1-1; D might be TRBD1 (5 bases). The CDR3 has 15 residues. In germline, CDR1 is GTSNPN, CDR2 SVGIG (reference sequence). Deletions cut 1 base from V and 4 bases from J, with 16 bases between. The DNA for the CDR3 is TGTGCCTGGAGTGGACAGCTTCGGCTCTTCACTGAAGCTTTCTTT. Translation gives CAWSGQLRLFTEAFF.

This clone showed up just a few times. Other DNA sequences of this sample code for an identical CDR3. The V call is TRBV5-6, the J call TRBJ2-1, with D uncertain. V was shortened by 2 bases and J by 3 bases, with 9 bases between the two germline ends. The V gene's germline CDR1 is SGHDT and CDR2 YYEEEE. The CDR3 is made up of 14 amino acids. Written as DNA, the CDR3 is TGTGCCAGCAGCTTAGGGCAGTACTACAATGAGCAGTTCTTC. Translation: CASSLGQYYNEQFF.

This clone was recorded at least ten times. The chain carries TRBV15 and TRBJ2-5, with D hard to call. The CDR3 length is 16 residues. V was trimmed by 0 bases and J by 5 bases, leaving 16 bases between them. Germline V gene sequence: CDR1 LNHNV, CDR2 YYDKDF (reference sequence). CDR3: CATSRDGGSGGETQYF. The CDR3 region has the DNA TGTGCCACCAGCAGAGATGGCGGTTCGGGTGGGGAGACCCAGTACTTC.